This T cell receptor (beta chain) was profiled in a study of T-cell reconstitution after alpha-beta-depleted transplantation in children. Study-wide points: Expanded clones from the graft, numbering several hundred, reportedly supplied alpha-beta T cells about two months after transplant. Recipient T cells and thymic progenitors that survived gave rise to the high TCRbeta diversity observed at day 60 in some patients. Most T-cell counts and diversity one year after the transplant came from T cells that were newly produced.

This clonotype was detected only a few times. Antigen specificity is unknown. A library of TCRbeta sequences, prepared with unique molecular identifiers, was generated. Using its own MiXCR run on the PCR reads, TCRdb lists one record per CDR3 protein. Of hundreds of thousands of distinct CDR3 sequences in the sample, over 10% are singletons; the top ten hold 0.79%. This sequence originates from a girl aged 2 to 9 with congenital amegakaryocytic thrombocytopenia, due to receive a stem cell transplant. The sequenced sample was PBMCs, obtained before TCRalphabeta/CD19-depleted stem cell transplant.

In DNA, the CDR3 is TGTGCCACTTTGAAGGAGTACGAGCAGTACTTC. The encoded protein is CATLKEYEQYF. The chain links TRBV10-3 to TRBJ2-7; D is unresolved. This CDR3 has 11 residues. Germline CDR1 reads ENHRY; CDR2 reads SYGVKD. V lost 10 bases and J 4 bases, leaving 11 bases between the germline ends.